Below, 30 T cell receptor beta chains from the same sample are listed, as sequenced in a study of shared clonotypes between healthy human individuals. TCRdb's table, derived via immunoSEQ multiplex PCR, lists solely in-frame clones and lacks some. This sample yields approximately 640,000 clones, of which around 91% are seen a single time; roughly 36% belongs to the top ten. The sample comprised memory CD8+ T cells from PBMCs. Subset described: CD45RO+ cells pooled with CCR7-negative TemRA cells. The source is a man between 18 and 35 years old in good health. Some clones in this sample may be carry-over from other donors' samples.

On this clone: The identical CDR3 is also encoded by other nucleotide sequences in the sample. This chain connects TRBV27 to TRBJ2-7, with a possible D match to TRBD1 (6 bases). The V gene lost 4 bases and the J gene lost 5 bases, with 6 bases spanning the gap. There are 11 residues in the CDR3. In germline, CDR1 is MNHEY, CDR2 SMNVEV (reference sequence). The CDR3: CASSSGDEQYF. The CDR3 DNA sequence: TGTGCCAGCAGTTCAGGGGACGAGCAGTACTTC.

The rearrangement links TRBV5-1 to TRBJ2-3; 10 bases are shared with TRBD2. Germline CDR1 SGHRS, CDR2 YFSETQ. This CDR3 is built from 17 residues. Losses at the gene ends were 1 base for V and 2 bases for J; bases not matched to a gene: 7. In DNA, the CDR3 is TGCGCCAGCAGCTTGTACCCTAGCGGGAGTCCCACAGATACGCAGTATTTT. It is translated as CASSLYPSGSPTDTQYF.

This clone has only a few counts. This rearrangement joins TRBV4-3 to TRBJ2-5, with TRBD2 identical over 13 bases. The CDR3 is 15 residues long. In germline, CDR1 is LGHNA, CDR2 YSLEER. Trimming cost V 5 bases and J 4 bases; bases outside gene matches: 4. CDR3 nucleotides: TGCGCCAGCAGCTCCGGACTAGCGGGAGCAGAGACCCAGTACTTC. This gives the protein CASSSGLAGAETQYF.

This clone was observed once. This CDR3 is also generated by other DNA sequences in the sample. The chain links TRBV28 to TRBJ2-7; no clear D gene. Trimming cost V 3 bases and J 4 bases, with 7 bases left between them. Germline CDR1 MDHEN, CDR2 SYDVKM. There are 12 residues in the CDR3. CDR3 nucleotides: TGTGCCAGCAGTTTGGCCGGTTACGAGCAGTACTTC. This translates into CASSLAGYEQYF. The variable domain in full, completed from reference TRBV28 and TRBJ2-7, reads DVKVTQSSRYLVKRTGEKVFLECVQDMDHENMFWYRQDPGLGLRLIYFSYDVKMKEKGDIPEGYSVSREKKERFSLILESASTNQTSMYLCASSLAGYEQYFGPGTRLTVT.

The chain combines TRBV7-9 with TRBJ2-3; D is unclear. This CDR3 is 14 amino acids long. The V end lost 2 bases, the J end lost 2 bases, and 8 bases lay between the germline ends. The V gene's germline CDR1 is SEHNR and CDR2 FQNEAQ (reference sequence). The CDR3 here is CASSLRPTTDTQYF. The CDR3 bases are TGTGCCAGCAGCTTACGGCCCACCACAGATACGCAGTATTTT.

The J gene is TRBJ1-5, the V gene TRBV21-1; TRBD1, the table's D call, was not compared with the DNA. TRBV21-1 corresponds to a pseudogene. The CDR3 totals 14 residues. This CDR3 is CASSISGTAQPQHF. The CDR3 DNA follows: TGTGCCAGCAGCATATCCGGGACAGCTCAGCCCCAGCATTTT.

V is TRBV27 and J is TRBJ2-1, with 7 bases matching TRBD1. V lost 5 bases to trimming and J lost 3 bases; unmatched junction nucleotides: 7. CDR3 length: 15 amino acids. Germline CDR1 MNHEY, CDR2 SMNVEV (reference sequence). The CDR3 sequence: CASSPRQGNYNEQFF. In DNA form, the CDR3 reads TGTGCCAGCAGTCCCCGACAGGGAAACTACAATGAGCAGTTCTTC.

The gene calls are TRBV7-9 and TRBJ2-3; TRBD1 might be the D (5 bases). V shed 6 bases and J shed 6 bases, with 13 bases lying between them. The germline V gene has CDR1 SEHNR and CDR2 FQNEAQ (reference sequence). The CDR3 sequence is 13 residues long. The CDR3 sequence: CASRQGTSDTQYF. DNA of the CDR3: TGTGCCAGCAGGCAGGGTACGTCGGATACGCAGTATTTT. Full variable domain (outside the CDR3, taken from reference TRBV7-9 and TRBJ2-3): DTGVSQNPRHKITKRGQNVTFRCDPISEHNRLYWYRQTLGQGPEFLTYFQNEAQLEKSRLLSDRFSAERPKGSFSTLEIQRTEQGDSAMYLCASRQGTSDTQYFGPGTRLTVL.

V and J are TRBV7-9 and TRBJ2-1; D remains ambiguous. CDR1 and CDR2 (germline): SEHNR, FQNEAQ (reference sequence). V was shortened by 0 bases and J by 4 bases, with 4 bases between the two germline ends. The CDR3 sequence is 13 residues long. The CDR3 here is CASSLAYYNEQFF. The DNA for the CDR3 is TGTGCCAGCAGCTTAGCTTATTACAATGAGCAGTTCTTC.

This chain connects TRBV30 to TRBJ1-2; TRBD1 matches at 7 bases. V lost 5 bases and J lost 8; bases outside the gene matches: 14. CDR3 length equals 14 residues. Germline lookup yields CDR1 GTSNPN and CDR2 SVGIG (reference sequence). The CDR3, as DNA: TGTGCCTGGGGGACAGCAACCCCCGTCCGCGGCTACACCTTC. Translating it yields CAWGTATPVRGYTF.

The CDR3 reads CASSSDRERAGANVLTF. The CDR3 DNA is TGTGCCAGCAGTTCGGACAGGGAGAGGGCTGGGGCCAACGTCCTGACTTTC. The chain couples TRBV28 to TRBJ2-6; 8 bases are shared with TRBD1. Germline lookup yields CDR1 MDHEN and CDR2 SYDVKM. This CDR3 comprises 17 residues. The V and J ends lost 4 bases and 2 bases, in that order; junction bases with no gene match: 7. The full variable domain, rest sourced from reference TRBV28 and TRBJ2-6, is DVKVTQSSRYLVKRTGEKVFLECVQDMDHENMFWYRQDPGLGLRLIYFSYDVKMKEKGDIPEGYSVSREKKERFSLILESASTNQTSMYLCASSSDRERAGANVLTFGAGSRLTVL.

The V gene is TRBV6-4, the J gene TRBJ1-5; D is unresolved. Germline CDR1 reads MRHNA; CDR2 reads SNTAGT. The CDR3 is made up of 13 amino acids. The V end lost 3 bases, the J end lost 9 bases, and 12 bases lay between the germline ends. CDR3 residues: CASSERGTGPQHF. The CDR3 DNA sequence: TGTGCCAGCAGTGAGAGAGGCACCGGGCCCCAGCATTTT.

V is TRBV7-6 and J is TRBJ1-5, with D perhaps TRBD1 (6 bases). The CDR3 totals 15 residues. The germline V gene has CDR1 SGHVS and CDR2 FNYEAQ. V lost 3 bases and J lost 2, with 11 bases in between. This CDR3 is CASSLGGWGNQPQHF. CDR3 nucleotides: TGTGCCAGCAGCTTGGGGGGCTGGGGCAATCAGCCCCAGCATTTT.

The CDR3, as DNA: TGTGCCAGCAGCCCGGGAGTCGGCTCCTACAATGAGCAGTTCTTC. Translating it yields CASSPGVGSYNEQFF. The chain links TRBV6-5 to TRBJ2-1; possibly TRBD2 for D (6 bases). The germline V gene has CDR1 MNHEY and CDR2 SVGAGI. The length of the CDR3 is 15 residues. V lost 6 bases and J 0 bases, leaving 12 bases between the germline ends.

The genes are TRBV9 and TRBJ2-1, with D hard to call. V lost 4 bases to trimming and J lost 5 bases, with 7 bases between them. Germline V lookup: CDR1 SGDLS, CDR2 YYNGEE. The length of the CDR3 is 12 residues. The CDR3, as DNA: TGTGCCAGCAGCCCCTCGAACAATGAGCAGTTCTTC. Its translation is CASSPSNNEQFF. The full variable domain, rest sourced from reference TRBV9 and TRBJ2-1, is DSGVTQTPKHLITATGQRVTLRCSPRSGDLSVYWYQQSLDQGLQFLIQYYNGEERAKGNILERFSAQQFPDLHSELNLSSLELGDSALYFCASSPSNNEQFFGPGTRLTVL.

This clone appeared once. CDR3 bases: TGTGCCAGCAGCCAAGACTCACAGGGGACTGAAGCTTTCTTT. Translated: CASSQDSQGTEAFF. V usage is TRBV4-2 and J usage is TRBJ1-1; the match to TRBD1 covers 7 bases. Germline lookup yields CDR1 LGHNA and CDR2 YNFKEQ. V dropped 0 bases and J dropped 5; count of bases not matched to a gene: 3. The CDR3 contains 14 residues.

This chain joins TRBV9 and TRBJ2-1, with D maybe TRBD2 (5 bases). The V and J ends lost 3 bases and 6 bases respectively, with 25 bases between them. The CDR3 runs 18 residues. Germline V CDR1 and CDR2: SGDLS, YYNGEE. The CDR3 nucleotides read TGTGCCAGCAGCGCACAGTCGCGGGCTGGTACCAAGGGCAATGAGCAGTTCTTC. Protein: CASSAQSRAGTKGNEQFF.

The chain combines TRBV27 with TRBJ1-1; D is unresolved. This CDR3 comprises 14 residues. Trimming pared 6 bases from V and 0 bases from J, leaving 11 bases between. Germline assignment: CDR1 MNHEY and CDR2 SMNVEV (reference sequence). CDR3 coding DNA: TGTGCCAGCAGGGGTCCAGGAATGAACACTGAAGCTTTCTTT. It translates to CASRGPGMNTEAFF.

This chain's CDR3 is CSVVSGGRNQPQHF. CDR3 nucleotides: TGCAGCGTTGTGAGCGGTGGGCGCAATCAGCCCCAGCATTTT. This chain joins TRBV29-1 and TRBJ1-5, with no clear D. Germline values: CDR1 SQVTM, CDR2 ANQGSEA. CDR3 length: 14 residues. The V end lost 4 bases, the J end lost 2 bases, and 12 bases lay between the germline ends.

The chain has TRBV10-1 and TRBJ2-1; 12 bases fit TRBD2. The CDR3 has 14 residues. Germline trimming cut 4 bases from V and 12 bases from J; bases unmatched to any gene: 7. Germline values: CDR1 WNHNN, CDR2 SYGVQD (reference sequence). The CDR3 sequence: CASSVGLAGSPQFF. As DNA, the CDR3 is TGCGCCAGCAGTGTAGGACTAGCGGGATCCCCGCAGTTCTTC.

This clone was seen only once. The chain carries TRBV5-4 and TRBJ2-5; possible D gene TRBD2, 5 bases. With 0 bases removed from V and 5 bases from J, the gap between germline ends came to 17 bases. CDR3 length equals 16 residues. Germline-derived CDR1 and CDR2 are SGHNT and YYREEE (reference sequence). The CDR3 is CASSLATFVGGETQYF. The CDR3 coding sequence is TGTGCCAGCAGCTTGGCCACGTTCGTGGGCGGGGAGACCCAGTACTTC.

The V and J genes are TRBV9 and TRBJ1-1; D unclear. The germline V and J ends were trimmed by 3 bases and 0 bases, with 15 bases remaining between them. Germline V gene sequence: CDR1 SGDLS, CDR2 YYNGEE. The CDR3 has 16 amino acids. This chain's CDR3 is CASSAKDGSMNTEAFF. CDR3 in DNA: TGTGCCAGCAGCGCAAAGGACGGCTCCATGAACACTGAAGCTTTCTTT.

Ten or more counts support this clone. This sample also contains other DNA sequences that code for the same CDR3. The chain links TRBV29-1 to TRBJ1-2; 12 nucleotides agree with TRBD1. V lost 6 bases, J lost 0 bases, and 5 bases stayed unmatched. The CDR3 spans 15 residues. CDR1 and CDR2 from the germline V gene are SQVTM and ANQGSEA. The DNA for the CDR3 is TGCAGCGTGGGGGACAGGGGGCGAACTAACTATGGCTACACCTTC. This encodes CSVGDRGRTNYGYTF.

J is TRBJ1-3 and V is TRBV30; D unclear. Between the trimmed V and J ends, which lost 3 bases and 4 bases, there was a span of 7 bases. Germline assignment: CDR1 GTSNPN and CDR2 SVGIG (reference sequence). The CDR3 is 12 residues long. CDR3 protein: CAWSAGGNTIYF. CDR3 DNA sequence: TGTGCCTGGAGCGCGGGGGGAAACACCATATATTTT. Filled out from reference TRBV30 and TRBJ1-3, the complete variable domain reads SQTIHQWPATLVQPVGSPLSLECTVEGTSNPNLYWYRQAAGRGLQLLFYSVGIGQISSEVPQNLSASRPQDRQFILSSKKLLLSDSGFYLCAWSAGGNTIYFGEGSWLTVV.

The rearrangement joins TRBV28 to TRBJ2-3; D remains ambiguous. Germline V gene data show CDR1 as MDHEN and CDR2 as SYDVKM. Trimming took 10 bases from V and 4 from J, leaving 18 bases between them. There are 14 residues in the CDR3. CDR3 sequence reads: CATKPLGLSDTQYF. As DNA, the CDR3 is TGTGCCACCAAACCCCTAGGCCTTTCAGATACGCAGTATTTT.

V usage is TRBV5-1 and J usage is TRBJ2-1; D is unclear. From germline, CDR1 is SGHRS and CDR2 YFSETQ. The CDR3 extends over 13 amino acids. Trimming took 5 bases from V and 4 from J, leaving 10 bases between them. The CDR3: CASRSPDYNEQFF. DNA of the CDR3: TGCGCCAGCAGATCTCCTGATTACAATGAGCAGTTCTTC.

The J gene is TRBJ1-1, the V gene TRBV6-1; D is uncertain. The CDR3 contains 14 residues. Germline V gene lookup returns CDR1 MNHNS and CDR2 SASEGT. V dropped 0 bases and J dropped 1 base, with 6 bases sitting between them. The CDR3 DNA reads TGTGCCAGCAGTGAAGCATGGCCGAACACTGAAGCTTTCTTT. Translation gives CASSEAWPNTEAFF.

J is TRBJ1-1 and V is TRBV9; no firm D call. V lost 4 bases and J 3 bases, leaving 10 bases between the germline ends. Germline CDR1 SGDLS, CDR2 YYNGEE. The CDR3 runs to 13 residues. The CDR3 loop is CASSPRGYTEAFF. The CDR3 nucleotides are TGTGCCAGCAGCCCTCGCGGGTACACTGAAGCTTTCTTT.

V and J are TRBV2 and TRBJ1-4; perhaps TRBD1 as D (5 bases). Germline lookup yields CDR1 SNHLY and CDR2 FYNNEI. The CDR3 spans 14 residues. Trimming stripped 6 bases from V and 7 bases from J, with 15 bases between. As DNA, the CDR3 is TGTGCCAGCAGCGCGACAGTTTTTTTTGAAAAACTGTTTTTT. Its translation: CASSATVFFEKLFF.

V usage is TRBV21-1 and J usage is TRBJ1-2; no check of the table's D call, TRBD1, against the DNA was made. TRBV21-1 is flagged as a pseudogene. The CDR3 contains 19 residues. The CDR3 coding sequence is TGTGCCAGCAGCAATCGGGGGCCGATGGGGACAGGGGTTTGCTATGGCTACACCTTC. The encoded protein is CASSNRGPMGTGVCYGYTF.